The clone carrying this TCR beta chain was detected once. Original handling: The assay estimated nucleated cells by amplifying reference gene primers. Only in-frame clones appear in the TCRdb table, and some are missing; sequencing was by immunoSEQ multiplex PCR. Clonal size and the V and J genes are those of that table, whereas D and trimming came from the DNA. The sample consists of approximately 170,000 clones, about nine tenths of them appearing once. This entry is derived from a study of blood T cell repertoires in COVID-19. Across the whole study: The samples span acute and convalescent COVID-19 from the United States, Italy and Spain. T cells, B-cell-depleted T cells, or PBMCs provided the cDNA or gDNA that served as material.

The CDR3 sequence is 15 residues long. Germline V gene data show CDR1 as KGHSH and CDR2 as LQKENI. The germline V and J ends were trimmed by 2 bases and 4 bases, with 9 bases remaining between them. The chain has TRBV18 and TRBJ2-6; D perhaps matches TRBD2 (5 bases). The material sequenced was peripheral blood. This sequence was found in a man in his sixties with acute or convalescent COVID-19. CDR3 nucleotide sequence: TGTGCCAGCTCACCAGGCGAGGGCGGGGCCAACGTCCTGACTTTC. This codes for CASSPGEGGANVLTF.